The 19 T cell receptor beta chains reported below all come from one sample, sequenced in a study of blood T cell repertoires in COVID-19. The data were produced by immunoSEQ multiplex PCR, yet TCRdb's version contains in-frame clones alone and is incomplete. The repertoire holds approximately 60,000 clones, roughly four fifths seen once, with about 20% in the top ten. Sequencing was done on a sample of peripheral blood. These receptors all come from a man aged 55 to 70 with acute or convalescent COVID-19.

CDR3 sequence reads: CASSGEGWYEQYF. In nucleotides, the CDR3 is TGCGCCAGCAGCGGGGAGGGATGGTACGAGCAGTACTTC. The V and J genes are TRBV5-1 and TRBJ2-7, with 7 positions matching TRBD2. The V gene's germline CDR1 is SGHRS and CDR2 YFSETQ. This CDR3 is 13 amino acids long. With V trimmed by 4 bases and J by 4 bases, 5 bases remained unmatched.

This clone was observed a handful of times. The CDR3 loop is CASRRSRRPKYSNQPQHF. The DNA of the CDR3 is TGTGCCAGTAGACGGTCCAGGCGCCCAAAATATAGCAATCAGCCCCAGCATTTT. The rearrangement joins TRBV19 to TRBJ1-5; D remains ambiguous. The CDR3 runs 18 residues. Per germline, CDR1 LNHDA and CDR2 SQIVND (reference sequence). Trimming took 6 bases from V and 0 from J, leaving 21 bases between them.

The chain carries TRBV15 and TRBJ1-5; possible D gene TRBD1, 6 bases. The CDR3 runs 14 residues. With 1 base removed from V and 7 bases from J, the gap between germline ends came to 11 bases. CDR1 is LNHNV and CDR2 is YYDKDF in the germline V gene (reference sequence). In nucleotides, the CDR3 is TGTGCCACCAGCAGAGTGGGGGCAGGGCAGCCCCAGCATTTT. Its protein is CATSRVGAGQPQHF. The full variable domain, in which reference TRBV15 and TRBJ1-5 provide the parts outside the CDR3, is DAMVIQNPRYQVTQFGKPVTLSCSQTLNHNVMYWYQQKSSQAPKLLFHYYDKDFNNEADTPDNFQSRRPNTSFCFLDIRSPGLGDTAMYLCATSRVGAGQPQHFGDGTRLSIL.

The chain recombines TRBV29-1 with TRBJ2-5; 7 positions match TRBD1. The CDR3 sequence is 12 residues long. CDR1 SQVTM and CDR2 ANQGSEA come from the germline V gene. V was clipped by 5 bases and J by 5 bases; unmatched bases: 5. CDR3 sequence reads: CSVRQGFETQYF. In nucleotides, the CDR3 is TGCAGCGTTAGACAGGGATTTGAGACCCAGTACTTC.

This clone has only a few counts. The gene calls are TRBV9 and TRBJ1-1; 8 nucleotides line up with TRBD1. Germline V gene data show CDR1 as SGDLS and CDR2 as YYNGEE. Unmatched junction bases numbered 5, after V lost 3 bases and J lost 1 base. The CDR3 loop spans 15 amino acids. DNA for the CDR3: TGTGCCAGCAGCGCGACGGGACAGGAGAACACTGAAGCTTTCTTT. Translated: CASSATGQENTEAFF.

This chain uses TRBV10-3 with TRBJ2-7; perhaps TRBD1 as D (6 bases). Trimming cost V 2 bases and J 2 bases, with 13 bases left between them. The length of the CDR3 is 15 residues. From germline, CDR1 is ENHRY and CDR2 SYGVKD. The DNA for the CDR3 is TGTGCCATCAGTGAGACGGCAGGGGAAACCTACGAGCAGTACTTC. Translating gives CAISETAGETYEQYF.

The genes are TRBV19 and TRBJ2-2; TRBD1 agrees at 7 bases. CDR3 size: 14 residues. From germline, CDR1 is LNHDA and CDR2 SQIVND (reference sequence). V gave up 8 bases and J gave up 4 bases; unmatched junction bases: 7. The CDR3 coding sequence is TGTGCCAGTCGACAGGGATCTTCCACCGGGGAGCTGTTTTTT. Translation gives CASRQGSSTGELFF.

This chain connects TRBV19 to TRBJ1-1; 7 bases are a match to TRBD1. The trim removed 7 bases at V and 3 bases at J, leaving 8 bases unmatched. CDR1 is LNHDA, CDR2 SQIVND, per germline (reference sequence). This CDR3 has 14 residues. This chain's CDR3 is CASKSPGQYTEAFF. The CDR3 region has the DNA TGTGCCAGTAAATCTCCGGGACAGTACACTGAAGCTTTCTTT.

The rearrangement uses TRBV5-6 and TRBJ1-3, with D possibly being TRBD1 (5 bases). The CDR3 extends over 17 amino acids. The ends were cut back, 0 bases at V and 0 bases at J, with 13 bases in the middle. The germline V gene has CDR1 SGHDT and CDR2 YYEEEE. In DNA form, the CDR3 reads TGTGCCAGCAGCTTGGCCAGGGATTCGGTCTCTGGAAACACCATATATTTT. Amino acid sequence: CASSLARDSVSGNTIYF.

The chain employs TRBV2 and TRBJ2-7, with 11 bases lining up with TRBD1. This CDR3 comprises 13 residues. Trimming took 10 bases from V and 3 from J; bases not matched to a gene: 5. The germline gives CDR1 SNHLY, CDR2 FYNNEI. CDR3 residues: CAKGTGGGYEQYF. The CDR3 DNA follows: TGTGCCAAAGGGACAGGGGGGGGCTACGAGCAGTACTTC.

The chain has TRBV5-8 and TRBJ1-2, with D maybe TRBD1 (5 bases). Germline loops: CDR1 SGHTS, CDR2 YDEGEE. With 3 bases removed from V and 2 bases from J, the gap between germline ends came to 14 bases. The CDR3 is 15 amino acids. The CDR3 coding sequence is TGTGCCAGCAGCTCCTCCGGGACTCCAAACTATGGCTACACCTTC. Protein sequence: CASSSSGTPNYGYTF.

The chain has TRBV19 and TRBJ2-1; 8 nucleotides line up with TRBD2. Per germline, CDR1 LNHDA and CDR2 SQIVND (reference sequence). Trimming took 7 bases from V and 1 from J; bases not matched to a gene: 3. CDR3 length: 14 amino acids. In DNA form, the CDR3 reads TGTGCCAGTAACAAGCGGGAGTCCTACAATGAGCAGTTCTTC. It codes for CASNKRESYNEQFF.

This clone has only a few counts. The chain combines TRBV28 with TRBJ1-4; D remains ambiguous. The CDR3 has 14 residues. V was cut by 2 bases and J by 3 bases, with 7 bases left in between. Germline CDR1 reads MDHEN; CDR2 reads SYDVKM. The CDR3 bases are TGTGCCAGCAGTTTAATACGGGCTAATGAAAAACTGTTTTTT. Amino acids: CASSLIRANEKLFF.

The DNA for the CDR3 is TGTGCCAGCAGTCGGGAGCATACTACAGATACGCAGTATTTT. The encoded protein is CASSREHTTDTQYF. J is TRBJ2-3 and V is TRBV6-5; maybe TRBD2 (6 bases). Looked up from germline, CDR1 is MNHEY and CDR2 is SVGAGI. The CDR3 covers 14 residues. Trimming cost V 5 bases and J 3 bases, with 12 bases left between them.

The chain joins TRBV6-5 to TRBJ2-1, with unresolved D. Looked up from germline, CDR1 is MNHEY and CDR2 is SVGAGI. The V gene lost 6 bases and the J gene lost 6 bases, with 6 bases spanning the gap. This CDR3 region has 11 residues. This CDR3 reads CASREFNEQFF. The CDR3 region has the DNA TGTGCCAGCAGAGAGTTCAATGAGCAGTTCTTC.

The chain couples TRBV28 to TRBJ1-5, with 7 bases identical to TRBD1. The CDR3 covers 15 residues. In germline, CDR1 is MDHEN, CDR2 SYDVKM. V trimming: 4 bases; J trimming: 6 bases; junction bases outside the gene matches: 9. CDR3 protein: CASSYQTGKGQPQHF. Written as DNA, the CDR3 is TGTGCCAGCAGTTACCAGACAGGGAAGGGTCAGCCCCAGCATTTT. The variable domain in full, completed from reference TRBV28 and TRBJ1-5, reads DVKVTQSSRYLVKRTGEKVFLECVQDMDHENMFWYRQDPGLGLRLIYFSYDVKMKEKGDIPEGYSVSREKKERFSLILESASTNQTSMYLCASSYQTGKGQPQHFGDGTRLSIL.

The V and J genes are TRBV12-3 or TRBV12-4 and TRBJ2-5; 10 bases map to TRBD1. The CDR3 is 12 amino acids. Trimming took 8 bases from V and 10 from J; bases not matched to a gene: 7. CDR3 amino acids: CASGNRDRGQYF. In nucleotides, the CDR3 is TGTGCCAGCGGAAACCGGGACAGGGGCCAGTACTTC.

The chain employs TRBV6-2 or TRBV6-3 and TRBJ2-1, with 14 bases that match TRBD2. V shed 5 bases and J 8 bases; nucleotides not matched to a gene: 11. The CDR3 runs 17 residues. The germline V gene has CDR1 MNHEY and CDR2 SVGEGT. CDR3 in DNA: TGTGCCAGCAGTCGTCAGCCGGGACTAGCGGGAGTAGATGAGCAGTTCTTC. It is translated as CASSRQPGLAGVDEQFF.

V gene TRBV13 combines with J gene TRBJ1-1; possible D gene TRBD1, 6 bases. The CDR3 runs 13 residues. V was shortened by 6 bases and J by 7 bases, with 15 bases between the two germline ends. Germline V CDR1 and CDR2: PRHDT, FYEKMQ (reference sequence). The CDR3 coding sequence is TGTGCCAGCAGTTCCGGGACACGATATGAAGCTTTCTTT. It specifies CASSSGTRYEAFF. The whole variable domain, remainder taken from reference TRBV13 and TRBJ1-1, is AAGVIQSPRHLIKEKRETATLKCYPIPRHDTVYWYQQGPGQDPQFLISFYEKMQSDKGSIPDRFSAQQFSDYHSELNMSSLELGDSALYFCASSSGTRYEAFFGQGTRLTVV.